This T cell receptor beta chain was sequenced in a study of shared T cell receptors in the human thymus. V dropped 5 bases and J dropped 2 bases, with 16 bases sitting between them. Germline V lookup: CDR1 SEHNR, CDR2 FQNEAQ (reference sequence). This CDR3 contains 16 residues. TCRdb's copy holds only in-frame clones and misses some; the assay was immunoSEQ multiplex PCR. The sample lists about 660,000 clones; roughly 90% were seen once. These data also formed part of another study, on human thymus T cells. In that study: The thymus tissue came from resections taken during corrective heart surgery. Thymic and blood repertoires appeared to carry a bias in their V and J gene usage.

Sequences were obtained from thymocytes. The chain has TRBV7-9 and TRBJ1-5, with D maybe TRBD1 (5 bases). This clonotype was sampled from a boy younger than two with a congenital heart defect. CDR3: CASSARGDRGNQPQHF. CDR3 DNA sequence: TGTGCCAGCAGCGCCCGGGGGGACCGGGGCAATCAGCCCCAGCATTTT.